This T cell receptor beta chain was recovered during a study of cytomegalovirus exposure and HLA in healthy donors. The data were produced by immunoSEQ multiplex PCR, yet TCRdb's version contains in-frame clones alone and is incomplete. The data contain a few hundred thousand clones, 80% to 95% of them singletons. As concerns this clone: As yet, its antigen is unknown.

Germline assignment: CDR1 SNHLY and CDR2 FYNNEI. The CDR3 consists of 13 residues. Trimming removed 9 bases from V and 2 bases from J; junction bases left unmatched: 3. Findings and limits, study-wide: The study labeled approximately 150 TCR beta chains cytomegalovirus-associated.

Separate from the approximately 700-subject first cohort was the approximately 130-subject validation cohort, to which the donors belonged. The rearrangement links TRBV2 to TRBJ2-1; 8 bases align to TRBD1. This TCR derives from a woman under 40 in good health and CMV-seronegative. The source material was PBMCs. The CDR3 sequence: CASQGAAYNEQFF. CDR3 sequence (DNA): TGTGCCAGTCAGGGGGCGGCCTACAATGAGCAGTTCTTC. Based on the CDR3 plus reference TRBV2 and TRBJ2-1, the full variable domain is EPEVTQTPSHQVTQMGQEVILRCVPISNHLYFYWYRQILGQKVEFLVSFYNNEISEKSEIFDDQFSVERPDGSNFTLKIRSTKLEDSAMYFCASQGAAYNEQFFGPGTRLTVL.